Each of the 2 T cell receptor beta chains below was sequenced from the same sample in a study of cytomegalovirus exposure and HLA in healthy donors. Researchers ran the PCR with 60 Vbeta and 13 Jbeta primers. Using immunoSEQ multiplex PCR, the repertoire was profiled, and TCRdb retains in-frame clones only, with some absent. The sample consists of about 44,000 clones, roughly 90% of them appearing once. The sequenced material came from PBMCs. These receptor sequences come from a woman aged 40 to 50 in good health and CMV-seropositive.

J is TRBJ2-7 and V is TRBV7-9, with 9 bases fitting TRBD2. The CDR3 length is 15 residues. Germline CDR1 SEHNR, CDR2 FQNEAQ (reference sequence). The J segment lost 0 bases and the V segment lost 5 bases, leaving 5 bases of the junction unmatched. The CDR3 loop is CASSGSGGLSYEQYF. CDR3 DNA: TGTGCCAGCAGCGGTAGCGGGGGCCTCTCCTACGAGCAGTACTTC.

This sequence joins TRBV27 and TRBJ2-6, with 7 bases fitting TRBD2. Germline values: CDR1 MNHEY, CDR2 SMNVEV (reference sequence). The CDR3 sequence is 16 residues long. V lost 8 bases to trimming and J lost 0 bases; unmatched junction nucleotides: 7. The CDR3 sequence is CASSRGVASGANVLTF. CDR3 sequence (DNA): TGTGCCAGCTCCCGGGGGGTAGCCTCTGGGGCCAACGTCCTGACTTTC. Together with reference TRBV27 and TRBJ2-6, the CDR3 gives the full variable domain: EAQVTQNPRYLITVTGKKLTVTCSQNMNHEYMSWYRQDPGLGLRQIYYSMNVEVTDKGDVPEGYKVSRKEKRNFPLILESPSPNQTSLYFCASSRGVASGANVLTFGAGSRLTVL.